These T cell receptor beta chains were read from a single sample in a study of blood T cell repertoires in COVID-19. Only in-frame clones appear in the TCRdb table, and some are missing; sequencing was by immunoSEQ multiplex PCR. The sample records almost 400,000 clones, roughly nine tenths being singletons. The sample consisted of PBMCs or T cells enriched from blood (not recorded which). All receptors derive from a woman in her thirties who had recovered from COVID-19. CDR3s include the opening cysteine and the closing phenylalanine or tryptophan. The order of the fields is CDR3 length, V gene, CDR3 protein.

len: 14; v_gene: TRBV7-9; CDR3aa: CASSLVGAGTEAFF
len: 19; v_gene: TRBV6-1; CDR3aa: CASNEWDRGRGSGANVLTF
len: 15; v_gene: TRBV6-5; CDR3aa: CASSYRGTVNTEAFF
len: 17; v_gene: TRBV5-1; CDR3aa: CASSQLGQGPALPPLHF
len: 15; v_gene: TRBV5-6; CDR3aa: CASSLGGISSYEQYF
len: 15; v_gene: TRBV4-2; CDR3aa: CASSQESGTAYEQYF
len: 13; v_gene: TRBV5-6; CDR3aa: CASQGLAAIRQYF
len: 14; v_gene: TRBV3-1/TRBV3-2; CDR3aa: CASSQARTSDEQYF
len: 12; v_gene: TRBV5-3; CDR3aa: CARSLAVSPAFF
len: 14; v_gene: TRBV20-1; CDR3aa: CSASVVGRTDTQYF